These 8 T cell receptor beta chains share one sample of origin, sequenced in a study of blood T cell repertoires in COVID-19. Repertoires were generated with immunoSEQ multiplex PCR, while TCRdb's copy carries only in-frame clones and drops some. The repertoire has over 65,000 clones, about 80% of them found once; the top ten carry approximately 12%. What was sequenced was peripheral blood. Receptor source: a woman aged 35 to 49 with active or convalescent COVID-19.

The chain couples TRBV28 to TRBJ1-6; TRBD1 matches at 11 bases. The junction had 4 bases not matched to a gene; V was cut back by 3 bases and J by 9 bases. The CDR3 length is 15 residues. CDR1 MDHEN and CDR2 SYDVKM come from the germline V gene. The CDR3 sequence: CASSLGDRGSSPLHF. For the CDR3, the DNA is TGTGCCAGCAGTTTGGGGGACAGGGGGAGTTCACCCCTCCACTTT.

This chain uses TRBV6-6 with TRBJ2-1, with 11 positions matching TRBD2. Germline loops: CDR1 MNHNY, CDR2 SVGAGI (reference sequence). The CDR3 sequence is 15 residues long. Trimming at V came to 6 bases and at J to 2 bases, leaving 3 bases not matched to a gene. The CDR3 loop reads CASSQGLAAYNEQFF. CDR3 coding DNA: TGTGCCAGCAGCCAGGGACTAGCGGCCTACAATGAGCAGTTCTTC.

The V gene is TRBV28, the J gene TRBJ2-7; D gene unclear. There are 12 residues in the CDR3. Germline V lookup: CDR1 MDHEN, CDR2 SYDVKM. V shed 2 bases and J shed 3 bases, with 5 bases lying between them. For the CDR3, the DNA is TGTGCCAGCAGTTTACAGCGCTACGAGCAGTACTTC. This translates into CASSLQRYEQYF.

The chain joins TRBV20-1 to TRBJ1-2; no definite D call. Trimming stripped 3 bases from V and 4 bases from J, with 15 bases between. The germline V gene encodes CDR1 DFQATT and CDR2 SNEGSKA (reference sequence). The CDR3 totals 14 residues. The chain's CDR3 is CSASSGSGLYGYTF. For the CDR3, the DNA is TGCAGTGCTAGTTCTGGCTCAGGCCTCTATGGCTACACCTTC.

The rearrangement uses TRBV4-2 and TRBJ2-2; the D gene is possibly TRBD1 (6 bases). The CDR3 loop spans 16 amino acids. The ends were cut back, 4 bases at V and 1 base at J, with 13 bases in the middle. Germline V gene sequence: CDR1 LGHNA, CDR2 YNFKEQ. DNA of the CDR3: TGTGCCAGCAGCCGAACCGGGACACAGAACACCGGGGAGCTGTTTTTT. Translating gives CASSRTGTQNTGELFF.

The rearrangement links TRBV7-2 to TRBJ2-1, with TRBD1 matching 8 bases. Trimming at V came to 6 bases and at J to 8 bases, leaving 9 bases not matched to a gene. Germline V CDR1 and CDR2: SGHTA, FQGNSA. The CDR3 covers 14 residues. The CDR3 is CASRGRGRGDEQFF. The CDR3 DNA follows: TGTGCCAGCAGGGGCAGGGGGCGTGGGGATGAGCAGTTCTTC.

V gene TRBV7-2 combines with J gene TRBJ2-2, with TRBD1 as a possible D gene (7 bases). This CDR3 comprises 17 residues. V shed 2 bases and J shed 5 bases, with 18 bases lying between them. Germline V lookup: CDR1 SGHTA, CDR2 FQGNSA. CDR3 protein: CASSLTRDRLGTGELFF. CDR3 sequence (DNA): TGTGCCAGCAGCTTAACAAGGGACAGACTAGGAACCGGGGAGCTGTTTTTT. Full variable domain (rest looked up from reference TRBV7-2 and TRBJ2-2): GAGVSQSPSNKVTEKGKDVELRCDPISGHTALYWYRQSLGQGLEFLIYFQGNSAPDKSGLPSDRFSAERTGGSVSTLTIQRTQQEDSAVYLCASSLTRDRLGTGELFFGEGSRLTVL.

This chain uses TRBV6-2 or TRBV6-3 with TRBJ2-1; 8 nucleotides agree with TRBD1. This CDR3 has 16 amino acids. V shed 2 bases, J shed 7 bases, and the junction held 10 bases outside the gene matches. The V gene's germline CDR1 is MNHEY and CDR2 SVGEGT. CDR3 region: CASSYQTGGSLNEQFF. CDR3 DNA: TGTGCCAGCAGTTACCAAACAGGGGGAAGTTTGAATGAGCAGTTCTTC.